This TCR beta chain was captured by sequencing in a study of CXCR3-negative and CXCR3-positive naive CD8 T cells. Across the whole study: The dataset comprises around 140 million TRB reads in total, with about 1.5 +/- 0.3 million reads per library.

Each TRB cDNA library was prepared by 5' RACE (with UMI labels). TCRdb re-analyzed the 5' RACE reads; it lists each CDR3 protein once, without DNA. The ten top clones account for approximately 0.5%, within a sample of over 100,000 distinct CDR3 sequences. The CDR3 spans 13 residues. Per germline, CDR1 SGDLS and CDR2 YYNGEE. The chain has TRBV9 and TRBJ2-1; the D call of TRBD2 rests on TCRdb alone, since no DNA is present to check it. The clonotype was recovered from a human donor in good health. Some clones in this sample may be carry-over from other donors' samples. The sample taken for sequencing was naive CXCR3- CD8+ T cells from blood. The subset is: CD45RO-CCR7+CD27+CD95- naive CD8+ T cells lacking CXCR3 (TNR3-). The chain's CDR3 is CASSTGTYNEQFF.